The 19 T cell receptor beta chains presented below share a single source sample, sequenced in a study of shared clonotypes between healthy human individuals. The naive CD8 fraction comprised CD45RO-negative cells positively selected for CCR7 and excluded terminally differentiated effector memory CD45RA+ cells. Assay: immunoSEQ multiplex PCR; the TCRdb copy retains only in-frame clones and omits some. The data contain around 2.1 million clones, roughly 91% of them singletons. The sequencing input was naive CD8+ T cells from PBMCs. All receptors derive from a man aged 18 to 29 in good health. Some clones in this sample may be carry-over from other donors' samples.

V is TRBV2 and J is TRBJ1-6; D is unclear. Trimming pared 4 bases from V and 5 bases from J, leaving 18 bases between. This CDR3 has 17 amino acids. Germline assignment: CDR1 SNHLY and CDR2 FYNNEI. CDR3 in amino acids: CASSGRPIQRDNSPLHF. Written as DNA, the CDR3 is TGTGCCAGCAGTGGTCGACCCATCCAACGGGATAATTCACCCCTCCACTTT. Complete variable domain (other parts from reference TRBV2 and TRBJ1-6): EPEVTQTPSHQVTQMGQEVILRCVPISNHLYFYWYRQILGQKVEFLVSFYNNEISEKSEIFDDQFSVERPDGSNFTLKIRSTKLEDSAMYFCASSGRPIQRDNSPLHFGNGTRLTVT.

The CDR3 DNA sequence: TGTGCCAGCAGTGAACGTGCGCGAGATACGCAGTATTTT. Its protein product is CASSERARDTQYF. V and J are TRBV2 and TRBJ2-3; D gene uncertain. Germline V gene data show CDR1 as SNHLY and CDR2 as FYNNEI. This CDR3 has 13 amino acids. V was cut by 2 bases and J by 5 bases, with 8 bases left in between.

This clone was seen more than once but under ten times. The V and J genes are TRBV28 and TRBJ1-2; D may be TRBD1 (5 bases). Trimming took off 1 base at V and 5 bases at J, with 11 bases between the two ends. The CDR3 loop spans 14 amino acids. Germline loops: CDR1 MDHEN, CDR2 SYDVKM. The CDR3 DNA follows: TGTGCCAGCAGTTTATTCCCGACAGCGTATGGCTACACCTTC. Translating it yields CASSLFPTAYGYTF.

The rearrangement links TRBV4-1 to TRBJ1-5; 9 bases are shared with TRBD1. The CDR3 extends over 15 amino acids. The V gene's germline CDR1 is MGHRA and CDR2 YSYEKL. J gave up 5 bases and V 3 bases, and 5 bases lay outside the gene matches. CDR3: CASSQADRGHQPQHF. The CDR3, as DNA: TGCGCCAGCAGCCAGGCGGACAGGGGACATCAGCCCCAGCATTTT.

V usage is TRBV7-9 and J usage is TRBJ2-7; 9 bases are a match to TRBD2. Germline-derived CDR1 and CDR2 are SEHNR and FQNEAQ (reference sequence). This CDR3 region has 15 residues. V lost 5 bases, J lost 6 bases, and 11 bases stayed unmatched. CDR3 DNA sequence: TGTGCCAGCAGCCAGGGGCCTAGCGGGACTAGCGAGCAGTACTTC. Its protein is CASSQGPSGTSEQYF.

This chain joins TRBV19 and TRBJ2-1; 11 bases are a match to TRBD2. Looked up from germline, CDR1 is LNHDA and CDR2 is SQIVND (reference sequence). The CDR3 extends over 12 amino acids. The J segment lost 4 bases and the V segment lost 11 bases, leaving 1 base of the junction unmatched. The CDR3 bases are TGTGCCGTAGCGGGAGGGTACAATGAGCAGTTCTTC. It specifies CAVAGGYNEQFF.

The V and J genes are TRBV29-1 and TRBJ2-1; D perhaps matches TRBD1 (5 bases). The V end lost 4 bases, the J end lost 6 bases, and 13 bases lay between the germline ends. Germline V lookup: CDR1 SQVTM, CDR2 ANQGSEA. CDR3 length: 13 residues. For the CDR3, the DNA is TGCAGCGTTGCGGCAGGGCCGGCCAATGAGCAGTTCTTC. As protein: CSVAAGPANEQFF.

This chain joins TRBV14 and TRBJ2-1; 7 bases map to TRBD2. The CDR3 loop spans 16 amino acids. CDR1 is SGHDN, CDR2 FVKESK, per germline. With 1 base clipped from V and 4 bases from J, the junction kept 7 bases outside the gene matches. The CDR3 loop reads CASSQAGLAEYNEQFF. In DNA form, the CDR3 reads TGTGCCAGCAGCCAAGCCGGGCTAGCGGAATACAATGAGCAGTTCTTC.

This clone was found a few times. Here the CDR3 reads CASSLWGKMNTEAFF. DNA of the CDR3: TGTGCCAGCAGTTTATGGGGTAAGATGAACACTGAAGCTTTCTTT. The rearrangement uses TRBV28 and TRBJ1-1; D gene unclear. The CDR3 has 15 residues. The V end was cut by 0 bases, the J end by 0 bases, with 8 bases between. Germline loops: CDR1 MDHEN, CDR2 SYDVKM.

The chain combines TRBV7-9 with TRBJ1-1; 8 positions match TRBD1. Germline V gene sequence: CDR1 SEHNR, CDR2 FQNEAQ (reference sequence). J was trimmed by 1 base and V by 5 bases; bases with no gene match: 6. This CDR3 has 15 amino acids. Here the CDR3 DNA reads TGTGCCAGCAGCCCAACAGGGGGTCGGAACACTGAAGCTTTCTTT. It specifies CASSPTGGRNTEAFF.

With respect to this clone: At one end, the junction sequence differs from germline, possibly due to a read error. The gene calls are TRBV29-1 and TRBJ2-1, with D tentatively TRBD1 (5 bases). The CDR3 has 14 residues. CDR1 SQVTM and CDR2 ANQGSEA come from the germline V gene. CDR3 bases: TGCAGCGTCGAAGGGGCAGAGAAATACAATGAGCAGTTCTTC. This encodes CSVEGAEKYNEQFF.

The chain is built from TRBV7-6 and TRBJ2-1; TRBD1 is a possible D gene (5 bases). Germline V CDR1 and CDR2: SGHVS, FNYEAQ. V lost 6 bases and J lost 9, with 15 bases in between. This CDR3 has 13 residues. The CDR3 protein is CASRSSDISEQFF. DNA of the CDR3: TGTGCCAGCAGATCCTCGGACATCAGTGAGCAGTTCTTC.

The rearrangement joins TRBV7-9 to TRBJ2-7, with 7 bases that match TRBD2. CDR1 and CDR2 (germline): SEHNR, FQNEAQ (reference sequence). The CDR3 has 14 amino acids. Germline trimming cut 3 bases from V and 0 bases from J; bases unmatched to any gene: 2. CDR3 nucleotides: TGTGCCAGCAGCTTTGCGGGAGCCTCCTACGAGCAGTACTTC. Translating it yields CASSFAGASYEQYF.

The CDR3 DNA is TGTGCCAGCAGCTTAGTATCAGGAAAAGGGAATGAAAAACTGTTTTTT. As protein: CASSLVSGKGNEKLFF. The rearrangement joins TRBV7-2 to TRBJ1-4; the D is unclear. CDR3 length equals 16 residues. Trimming took off 1 base at V and 5 bases at J, with 14 bases between the two ends. Germline CDR1 is SGHTA and CDR2 is FQGNSA.

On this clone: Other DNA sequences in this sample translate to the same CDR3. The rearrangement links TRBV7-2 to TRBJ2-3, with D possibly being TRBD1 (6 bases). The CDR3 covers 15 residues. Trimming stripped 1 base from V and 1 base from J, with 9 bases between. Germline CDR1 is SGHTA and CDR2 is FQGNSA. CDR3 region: CASSLVRGGTDTQYF. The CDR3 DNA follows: TGTGCCAGCAGCTTAGTCAGGGGAGGCACAGATACGCAGTATTTT. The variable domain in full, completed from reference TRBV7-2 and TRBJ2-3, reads GAGVSQSPSNKVTEKGKDVELRCDPISGHTALYWYRQSLGQGLEFLIYFQGNSAPDKSGLPSDRFSAERTGGSVSTLTIQRTQQEDSAVYLCASSLVRGGTDTQYFGPGTRLTVL.

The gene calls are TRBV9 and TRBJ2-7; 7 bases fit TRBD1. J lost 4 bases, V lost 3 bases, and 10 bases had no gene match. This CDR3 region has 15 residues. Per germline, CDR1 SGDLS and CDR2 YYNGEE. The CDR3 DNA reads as TGTGCCAGCAGCGCAGAGACAGGGACCAATTACGAGCAGTACTTC. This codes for CASSAETGTNYEQYF.

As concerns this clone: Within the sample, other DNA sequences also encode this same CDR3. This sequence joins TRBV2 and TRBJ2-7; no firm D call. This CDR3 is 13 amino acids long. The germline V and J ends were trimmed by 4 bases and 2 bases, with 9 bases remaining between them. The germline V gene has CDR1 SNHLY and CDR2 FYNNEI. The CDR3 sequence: CASSATSTYEQYF. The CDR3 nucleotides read TGTGCCAGCAGTGCCACATCGACCTACGAGCAGTACTTC.

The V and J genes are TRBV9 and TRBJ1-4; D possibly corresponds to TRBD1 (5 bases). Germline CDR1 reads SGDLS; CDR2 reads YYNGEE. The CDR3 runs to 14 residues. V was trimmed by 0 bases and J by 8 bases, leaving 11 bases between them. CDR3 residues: CASSVGYPGEKLFF. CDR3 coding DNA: TGTGCCAGCAGCGTAGGGTACCCAGGGGAAAAACTGTTTTTT.

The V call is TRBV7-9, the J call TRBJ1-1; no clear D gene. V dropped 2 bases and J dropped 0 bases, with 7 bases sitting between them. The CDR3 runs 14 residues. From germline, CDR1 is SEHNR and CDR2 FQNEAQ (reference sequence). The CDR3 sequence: CASSLFTVNTEAFF. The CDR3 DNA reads TGTGCCAGCAGCTTATTTACGGTGAACACTGAAGCTTTCTTT.